A selection of T cell receptor beta chains follows, all from one sample in a study of blood T cell repertoires in COVID-19. The assay was immunoSEQ multiplex PCR, and TCRdb's table has in-frame clones only and misses some. The data contain 140,000 to 150,000 clones, around nine tenths of them seen just once; the ten biggest clones take up about 1.5%. The sample was peripheral blood. These receptors were collected from a woman in her forties or fifties with acute or convalescent COVID-19. Each CDR3 is given with its conserved first and last residue. D genes are given only for firm matches. Some rows mark clone size as missing; the rest say once, few, many or name a class of expanded clone.

V	size	J	D	length	DNA	CDR3
TRBV28	.	TRBJ2-1	.	15	TGTGCCAGCACCAGAGGGGGGGGACCTTACAATGAGCAGTTCTTC	CASTRGGGPYNEQFF
TRBV5-1	.	TRBJ1-6	.	14	TGCGCCAGCAGCTTGGCGCGGGGGGCCTCACCCCTCCACTTT	CASSLARGASPLHF
TRBV5-3	.	TRBJ1-1	TRBD1	15	TGTGCCAGAAGCTCGGACAGGGGCAGGAACACTGAAGCTTTCTTT	CARSSDRGRNTEAFF
TRBV7-9	few	TRBJ1-4	.	12	TGTGCCAGCAGCTCAGCCGGTGAAAAACTGTTTTTT	CASSSAGEKLFF
TRBV5-4	.	TRBJ2-2	TRBD2	16	TGTGCCAGCAGCGGGAAGACTAGCGGGAACACCGGGGAGCTGTTTTTT	CASSGKTSGNTGELFF
TRBV27	.	TRBJ2-1	.	14	TGTGGGGTAGGTGGGCCCCGCTCCAGGAATGAGCAGTTCTTC	CGVGGPRSRNEQFF
TRBV7-9	.	TRBJ2-5	TRBD2	14	TGTGCCAGCAGCTTAGGGCGGGGGTTTGAGACCCAGTACTTC	CASSLGRGFETQYF
TRBV28	few	TRBJ1-1	.	13	TGTGCCAGCAGTGGGCCTGTGGACACTGAAGCTTTCTTT	CASSGPVDTEAFF
TRBV18	.	TRBJ1-5	TRBD1	14	TGTGCCAGCTCAGGGGACAGGGAAAATCAGCCCCAGCATTTT	CASSGDRENQPQHF
TRBV7-9	.	TRBJ2-2	.	13	TGTGCCAGCAGCTGGTTACTAATCGGGGAGCTGTTTTTT	CASSWLLIGELFF
TRBV29-1	.	TRBJ1-1	TRBD1	11	TGCAGCGGGACAGGGAACACTGAAGCTTTCTTT	CSGTGNTEAFF
TRBV7-8	.	TRBJ2-2	.	15	TGTGCCAGCAGCTTAGACAGGGCGGGCACCGGGGAGCTGTTTTTT	CASSLDRAGTGELFF
TRBV5-1	.	TRBJ1-3	.	13	TGCGCCAGCAGCTGGGGGGAAGGAAACACCATATATTTT	CASSWGEGNTIYF
TRBV10-1	.	TRBJ2-7	TRBD2	13	TGCGCCAGCAGGGGGACTAGCTCCTACGAGCAGTACTTC	CASRGTSSYEQYF
TRBV7-9	.	TRBJ2-4	.	15	TGTGCCAGCAGCCCTTATCGGGTAGGGAGGAACATTCAGTACTTC	CASSPYRVGRNIQYF
TRBV14	.	TRBJ2-3	TRBD2	14	TGTGCCAGCAGCCCGGGGGGGCGTATAGATACGCAGTATTTT	CASSPGGRIDTQYF
TRBV10-3	.	TRBJ2-3	.	12	TGTGCCATCAGTGAGCTATCAGATACGCAGTATTTT	CAISELSDTQYF
TRBV29-1	.	TRBJ1-2	.	14	TGCAGCGTTGCTGGGGGGGGAGCTAACTATGGCTACACCTTC	CSVAGGGANYGYTF
TRBV29-1	.	TRBJ2-1	TRBD1	16	TGCAGCGTTGAAGTATTTTGGACAGGGTCCTACAATGAGCAGTTCTTC	CSVEVFWTGSYNEQFF
TRBV6-6	.	TRBJ1-5	TRBD1	14	TGTGCCAGCAGCACAACAGGGGGCACGCAGCCCCAGCATTTT	CASSTTGGTQPQHF
TRBV7-3	.	TRBJ1-1	.	13	TGTGCCAGCAGCCCGGGACACCAGAATGAAGCTTTCTTT	CASSPGHQNEAFF
TRBV18	.	TRBJ2-1	TRBD2	14	TGTGCCAGCTCGTCGCTAGCGGGAAGAGATGAGCAGTTCTTC	CASSSLAGRDEQFF
TRBV19	once	TRBJ1-2	TRBD1	13	TGTGCCAGTAGGCTCGGGACAGGGGTAGGCTACACCTTC	CASRLGTGVGYTF
TRBV19	once	TRBJ2-1	TRBD1	11	TGTGCCAGTAGTATAGGGACAGGGTGGTTCTTC	CASSIGTGWFF
TRBV29-1	.	TRBJ2-7	TRBD1	15	TGCAGCGTTGAAGGTGGGACAGAGATTTCCTACGAGCAGTACTTC	CSVEGGTEISYEQYF
TRBV9	.	TRBJ2-2	TRBD2	15	TGTGCCAGCAGCGTACTGTCGGGAGGAACCGGGGAGCTGTTTTTT	CASSVLSGGTGELFF
TRBV6-6	.	TRBJ1-5	TRBD1	13	TGTGCCAGCAGTGACAGGGGCGGTCAGCCCCAGCATTTT	CASSDRGGQPQHF
TRBV7-2	.	TRBJ2-5	TRBD1	15	TGTGCCAGCAGCTTCCGGACAGGCCCAGCAGAGACCCAGTACTTC	CASSFRTGPAETQYF
TRBV24-1	.	TRBJ1-5	TRBD1	15	TGTGCCACCAGTGATCCCTCGACAGGGGTAGGGCCCCAGCATTTT	CATSDPSTGVGPQHF
TRBV10-3	.	TRBJ2-5	TRBD2	14	TGTGCCATCAGTGAGCCCTCCGGGAGGGAGACCCAGTACTTC	CAISEPSGRETQYF
TRBV6-5	.	TRBJ1-5	.	15	TGTGCCAGTAACGAGGGAACCTATAGCAATCAGCCCCAGCATTTT	CASNEGTYSNQPQHF
TRBV28	.	TRBJ2-4	TRBD1	12	TGTGCCAGCAGTGGAAATCCGGGACAGGTGTACTTC	CASSGNPGQVYF
TRBV28	once	TRBJ1-5	.	14	TGTGCCAGCAGTTTAACAGGGACCCATGTGACCCAGCATTTT	CASSLTGTHVTQHF
TRBV9	.	TRBJ1-1	.	14	TGTGCCAGCAGCGTAAATACAGGGAACACTGAAGCTTTCTTT	CASSVNTGNTEAFF
TRBV18	once	TRBJ1-2	TRBD1	16	TGTGCCAGCTCACCACCAAACAGGGGACTTGGGTATGGCTACACCTTC	CASSPPNRGLGYGYTF
TRBV5-1	.	TRBJ2-3	TRBD1	18	TGCGCCAGCAGCTCCCACCACGAACAGGGGGCTCCCACAGATACGCAGTATTTT	CASSSHHEQGAPTDTQYF
TRBV28	.	TRBJ2-5	.	15	TGTGCCAGCAGTTTATTTACAGGCCGAGAAGAGACCCAGTACTTC	CASSLFTGREETQYF
TRBV5-1	few	TRBJ2-2	TRBD2	15	TGCGCCAGCAGACCACTAGCGGAGAACACCGGGGAGCTGTTTTTT	CASRPLAENTGELFF
TRBV2	.	TRBJ2-3	TRBD2	14	TGTGCCAGCAACCCGGGGGGTCGCACAGATACGCAGTATTTT	CASNPGGRTDTQYF
TRBV7-9	.	TRBJ2-7	TRBD2	16	TGTGCCAGCAGCCATCCTCGGACTAGCGGGAGCTACGAGCAGTACTTC	CASSHPRTSGSYEQYF
TRBV5-4	.	TRBJ2-3	TRBD2	16	TGTGCCAGCAGCTCGCTAGCGGGGTATAGCACAGATACGCAGTATTTT	CASSSLAGYSTDTQYF
TRBV7-2	.	TRBJ2-3	.	14	TGTGCCAGCAGCGCCGATTGGGGGGCAGATACGCAGTATTTT	CASSADWGADTQYF
TRBV12-3/TRBV12-4	.	TRBJ2-2	.	13	TGTGCCAGCAGTTTACTCGAGGTTGGGGAGCTGTTTTTT	CASSLLEVGELFF
TRBV30	.	TRBJ1-5	.	13	TGTGCCTGGAGTGTACGAGATCATCAGCCCCAGCATTTT	CAWSVRDHQPQHF
TRBV18	many	TRBJ2-2	TRBD1	15	TGTGCCAGCTCACCCGACAGGGGAAGAACCGGGGAGCTGTTTTTT	CASSPDRGRTGELFF
TRBV6-5	.	TRBJ2-7	TRBD2	14	TGTGCCAGCAGACTAGCGGGGGATACCTACGAGCAGTACTTC	CASRLAGDTYEQYF
TRBV7-9	.	TRBJ1-6	TRBD1	15	TGTGCCAGCAGCCCTCAAGGGACAGGGGATTCACCCCTCCACTTT	CASSPQGTGDSPLHF
TRBV19	.	TRBJ2-6	TRBD1	16	TGTGCCAGTAGCACAACAGGGGGGACAGGGGCCAACGTCCTGACTTTC	CASSTTGGTGANVLTF
TRBV28	.	TRBJ2-7	TRBD1	12	TGTGCCAGTTATGGACAGGGCTACGAGCAGTACTTC	CASYGQGYEQYF